The clone carrying this T cell receptor (beta chain) has a count of ten or more. The source of the PBMCs was about 10 ml of fresh peripheral blood. This sample was taken from a study of T cells in Graves' hyperthyroidism and ophthalmopathy. Amplified TCR beta CDR3 regions derived from RNA transcripts. When the TCR CDR3 underwent first-round RT-PCR, the HTBI primer set was used. From the multiplex PCR reads, TCRdb called clonotypes with MiXCR, one entry per CDR3 protein. The sample shows some 760,000 distinct CDR3 sequences, 14% of them seen only once. This CDR3 has 17 residues. Deletions cut 2 bases from V and 0 bases from J, with 15 bases between. Germline V lookup: CDR1 SGHVS, CDR2 FQNEAQ.

The clonotype originates from a woman between 18 and 29 years old with Graves' hyperthyroidism. The chain joins TRBV7-8 to TRBJ2-3, with D perhaps TRBD1 (7 bases). The sequencing input was blood. The CDR3 DNA follows: TGTGCCAGCAGCTTAAGCCCGACAGGGAGGAGCACAGATACGCAGTATTTT. Amino acid sequence: CASSLSPTGRSTDTQYF.